The 21 T cell receptor beta chains in this list originate from one sample, sequenced in a study of blood T cell repertoires in COVID-19. Profiling relied on immunoSEQ multiplex PCR, and the TCRdb table lists in-frame clones only, not all of them. The repertoire includes a few hundred thousand clones, approximately 90% of them detected once, and roughly a sixth sits in the top ten. Sequencing was performed on peripheral blood. The receptors here all came from a middle-aged man with COVID-19, enrolled during active disease.

This clone was observed once. The chain uses TRBV3-1 (or the pseudogene TRBV3-2) and TRBJ2-2; D is possibly TRBD1 (6 bases). The CDR3 consists of 14 residues. V was trimmed by 2 bases and J by 5 bases, leaving 9 bases between them. Germline V CDR1 and CDR2: LGHDT, YNNKEL (reference sequence). In nucleotides, the CDR3 is TGTGCCAGCAGCCAAAACCAGGGGACCGGGGAGCTGTTTTTT. This sequence encodes CASSQNQGTGELFF.

This chain connects TRBV7-3 to TRBJ1-1; D not certain. The CDR3 sequence is 13 residues long. Trimming stripped 2 bases from V and 5 bases from J, with 9 bases between. CDR1 and CDR2 (germline): SGHTA, FQGTGA. The CDR3 is CASSLGPRTEAFF. CDR3 DNA sequence: TGTGCCAGCAGCTTAGGCCCGAGGACTGAAGCTTTCTTT.

The genes are TRBV28 and TRBJ1-1; 8 nucleotides line up with TRBD1. The CDR3 is made up of 13 amino acids. Germline lookup yields CDR1 MDHEN and CDR2 SYDVKM. Trimming took 7 bases from V and 1 from J; bases not matched to a gene: 2. This CDR3 is CASTGTGNTEAFF. CDR3 sequence (DNA): TGTGCCAGCACTGGGACAGGGAACACTGAAGCTTTCTTT.

The chain combines TRBV9 with TRBJ2-1, with TRBD2 identical over 7 bases. The CDR3 length is 15 residues. Germline-derived CDR1 and CDR2 are SGDLS and YYNGEE. The J segment lost 5 bases and the V segment lost 6 bases, leaving 11 bases of the junction unmatched. The CDR3 region has the DNA TGTGCCAGCACCCTCGGGCTAGCGGTAAACAATGAGCAGTTCTTC. Amino acid sequence: CASTLGLAVNNEQFF.

On this clone: Other DNA sequences in the same sample also yield this CDR3. J is TRBJ1-1 and V is TRBV18, with D tentatively TRBD1 (5 bases). V shed 4 bases and J shed 3 bases, with 9 bases lying between them. The CDR3 length is 13 residues. Germline assignment: CDR1 KGHSH and CDR2 LQKENI. CDR3 DNA: TGTGCCAGCTCACTCGGAGGGGACACTGAAGCTTTCTTT. Protein sequence: CASSLGGDTEAFF.

The chain has TRBV6-1 and TRBJ2-1, with TRBD2 identical over 11 bases. Germline CDR1 and CDR2: MNHNS and SASEGT. V gave up 2 bases and J gave up 8 bases; unmatched junction bases: 8. This CDR3 comprises 16 residues. This chain's CDR3 is CASSESGLAGGDEQFF. Here the CDR3 DNA reads TGTGCCAGCAGTGAATCTGGGTTAGCGGGAGGGGATGAGCAGTTCTTC.

V gene TRBV29-1 combines with J gene TRBJ2-7, with 11 bases matching TRBD1. Germline V lookup: CDR1 SQVTM, CDR2 ANQGSEA. The CDR3 spans 12 residues. V dropped 7 bases and J dropped 2; count of bases not matched to a gene: 1. CDR3 in DNA: TGCAGCGCGGGACAGGGGGCCTACGAGCAGTACTTC. As protein: CSAGQGAYEQYF.

The chain employs TRBV20-1 and TRBJ2-7; D ambiguous. With 0 bases removed from V and 7 bases from J, the gap between germline ends came to 7 bases. In germline, CDR1 is DFQATT, CDR2 SNEGSKA (reference sequence). This CDR3 comprises 11 residues. The DNA of the CDR3 is TGCAGTGCTAGAGATGCCCGGGAGCAGTACTTC. It translates to CSARDAREQYF.

The CDR3, as DNA: TGTGCCAGTAGACTGACCGGGGAGCTGTTTTTT. Protein sequence: CASRLTGELFF. The chain combines TRBV19 with TRBJ2-2; the D is unclear. Trimming left V 6 bases short and J 5 bases short, with 4 bases between. The germline V gene encodes CDR1 LNHDA and CDR2 SQIVND (reference sequence). The CDR3 is 11 residues long. The full variable domain, with the rest looked up from reference TRBV19 and TRBJ2-2, is DGGITQSPKYLFRKEGQNVTLSCEQNLNHDAMYWYRQDPGQGLRLIYYSQIVNDFQKGDIAEGYSVSREKKESFPLTVTSAQKNPTAFYLCASRLTGELFFGEGSRLTVL.

This rearrangement joins TRBV24-1 to TRBJ2-3, with 7 bases identical to TRBD1. CDR1 and CDR2 from the germline V gene are KGHDR and SFDVKD. CDR3 length: 15 residues. Trimming took 7 bases from V and 2 from J; bases not matched to a gene: 8. The CDR3 sequence is CATSRRTGHTDTQYF. The CDR3 nucleotides read TGTGCCACCAGCAGAAGGACAGGCCACACAGATACGCAGTATTTT.

The J gene is TRBJ2-3, the V gene TRBV7-6; D is unresolved. CDR3 length: 12 residues. Germline V gene sequence: CDR1 SGHVS, CDR2 FNYEAQ. V lost 5 bases and J 6 bases, leaving 9 bases between the germline ends. CDR3 sequence reads: CASSHLRDTQYF. In DNA, the CDR3 is TGTGCCAGCAGCCACCTCAGGGATACGCAGTATTTT.

The genes are TRBV9 and TRBJ2-7; D gene unclear. CDR1 SGDLS and CDR2 YYNGEE come from the germline V gene. The CDR3 totals 15 residues. Trimming took 4 bases from V and 0 from J, leaving 14 bases between them. The CDR3 is CASSPLGGLSYEQYF. The CDR3 bases are TGTGCCAGCAGCCCCCTTGGCGGCCTCTCCTACGAGCAGTACTTC. Complete variable domain (other parts from reference TRBV9 and TRBJ2-7): DSGVTQTPKHLITATGQRVTLRCSPRSGDLSVYWYQQSLDQGLQFLIQYYNGEERAKGNILERFSAQQFPDLHSELNLSSLELGDSALYFCASSPLGGLSYEQYFGPGTRLTVT.

The chain carries TRBV5-1 and TRBJ2-7; tentatively, D is TRBD2 (5 bases). Germline CDR1 and CDR2: SGHRS and YFSETQ. V was trimmed by 7 bases and J by 3 bases, leaving 20 bases between them. This CDR3 is built from 15 residues. The CDR3 sequence is CASRRVLDEGYEQYF. In DNA form, the CDR3 reads TGCGCCAGCCGACGGGTACTAGATGAAGGCTACGAGCAGTACTTC.

V and J are TRBV5-1 and TRBJ2-1; the match to TRBD2 covers 9 bases. The junction had 6 bases not matched to a gene; V was cut back by 4 bases and J by 7 bases. This CDR3 region has 14 residues. CDR1 and CDR2 from the germline V gene are SGHRS and YFSETQ. The CDR3 sequence: CASSQGLAGNEQFF. DNA of the CDR3: TGCGCCAGCAGCCAGGGACTAGCCGGGAATGAGCAGTTCTTC.

This clone showed up just a few times. The gene calls are TRBV19 and TRBJ1-5; 10 positions match TRBD1. The CDR3 length is 15 residues. The germline gives CDR1 LNHDA, CDR2 SQIVND (reference sequence). Trimming removed 5 bases from V and 5 bases from J; junction bases left unmatched: 6. The CDR3 nucleotides read TGTGCCAGTAGTGCGACAGGGGGCAGGTATCAGCCCCAGCATTTT. This encodes CASSATGGRYQPQHF. Filled out from reference TRBV19 and TRBJ1-5, the complete variable domain reads DGGITQSPKYLFRKEGQNVTLSCEQNLNHDAMYWYRQDPGQGLRLIYYSQIVNDFQKGDIAEGYSVSREKKESFPLTVTSAQKNPTAFYLCASSATGGRYQPQHFGDGTRLSIL.

This chain connects TRBV5-1 to TRBJ2-1; 8 bases align to TRBD2. Germline CDR1 and CDR2: SGHRS and YFSETQ. The CDR3 is made up of 19 amino acids. The ends lost 5 bases at V and 0 bases at J; junction bases unmatched: 16. The CDR3 region is CASSLPTSAGGGSYNEQFF. CDR3 coding DNA: TGCGCCAGCAGTTTGCCGACTAGCGCGGGAGGAGGCTCCTACAATGAGCAGTTCTTC.

V and J are TRBV5-6 and TRBJ2-1, with 13 bases lining up with TRBD2. The length of the CDR3 is 15 residues. The J segment lost 8 bases and the V segment lost 3 bases, leaving 5 bases of the junction unmatched. CDR1 is SGHDT, CDR2 YYEEEE, per germline. DNA of the CDR3: TGTGCCAGCAGCTCGGGACTAGCGGGACGGGATGAGCAGTTCTTC. Protein product: CASSSGLAGRDEQFF.

This chain joins TRBV7-6 and TRBJ2-2; the D is unclear. CDR1 and CDR2 (germline): SGHVS, FNYEAQ. V gave up 5 bases and J gave up 2 bases, with 12 bases separating them. The CDR3 is made up of 15 amino acids. For the CDR3, the DNA is TGTGCCAGCAGCCCTCTGGGCTCCAACACCGGGGAGCTGTTTTTT. Amino acids: CASSPLGSNTGELFF.

This chain uses TRBV29-1 with TRBJ2-2; tentatively, D is TRBD1 (5 bases). Between the trimmed V and J ends, which lost 5 bases and 4 bases, there was a span of 11 bases. CDR3 length equals 13 residues. Germline V gene data show CDR1 as SQVTM and CDR2 as ANQGSEA. The CDR3 nucleotides read TGCAGCGTTAACGCCAGGGCCACCGGGGAGCTGTTTTTT. As protein: CSVNARATGELFF.

This chain connects TRBV5-4 to TRBJ1-3; the D is unclear. Germline values: CDR1 SGHNT, CDR2 YYREEE (reference sequence). V was pared by 3 bases and J by 0 bases, with 13 bases between. CDR3 length: 16 residues. The CDR3 nucleotides are TGTGCCAGCAGCTCCGGACTCCTGAGCTCTGGAAACACCATATATTTT. Its translation: CASSSGLLSSGNTIYF.

V is TRBV3-1 (or the pseudogene TRBV3-2) and J is TRBJ1-2; possible D gene TRBD1, 5 bases. The V end was cut by 1 base, the J end by 8 bases, with 17 bases between. Germline CDR1 LGHDT, CDR2 YNNKEL (reference sequence). The CDR3 length is 15 residues. DNA for the CDR3: TGTGCCAGCAGCCAAGGGCAGGGCGCCATGGGCGGCTACACCTTC. Protein product: CASSQGQGAMGGYTF.